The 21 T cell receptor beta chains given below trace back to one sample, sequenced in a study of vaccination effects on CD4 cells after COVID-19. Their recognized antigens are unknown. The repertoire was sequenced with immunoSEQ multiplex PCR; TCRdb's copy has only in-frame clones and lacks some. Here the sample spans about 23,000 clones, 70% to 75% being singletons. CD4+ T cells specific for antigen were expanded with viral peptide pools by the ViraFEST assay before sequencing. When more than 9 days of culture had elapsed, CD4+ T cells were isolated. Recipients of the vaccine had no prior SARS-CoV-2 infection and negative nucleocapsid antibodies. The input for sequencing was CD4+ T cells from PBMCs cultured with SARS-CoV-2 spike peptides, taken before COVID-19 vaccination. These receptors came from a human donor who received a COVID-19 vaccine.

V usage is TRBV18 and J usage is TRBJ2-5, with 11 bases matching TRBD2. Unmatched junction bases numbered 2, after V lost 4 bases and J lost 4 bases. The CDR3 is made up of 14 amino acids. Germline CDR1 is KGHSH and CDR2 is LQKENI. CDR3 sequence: CASSRGLAGETQYF. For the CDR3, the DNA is TGTGCCAGCTCACGAGGACTAGCGGGAGAGACCCAGTACTTC. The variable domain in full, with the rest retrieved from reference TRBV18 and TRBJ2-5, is NAGVMQNPRHLVRRRGQEARLRCSPMKGHSHVYWYRQLPEEGLKFMVYLQKENIIDESGMPKERFSAEFPKEGPSILRIQQVVRGDSAAYFCASSRGLAGETQYFGPGTRLLVL.

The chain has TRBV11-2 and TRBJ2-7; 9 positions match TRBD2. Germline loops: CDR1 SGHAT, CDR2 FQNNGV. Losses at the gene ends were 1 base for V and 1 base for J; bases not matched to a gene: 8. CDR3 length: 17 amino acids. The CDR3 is CASSLATSSGRSYEQYF. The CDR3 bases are TGTGCCAGCAGCTTAGCGACTTCGAGCGGGAGGTCCTACGAGCAGTACTTC.

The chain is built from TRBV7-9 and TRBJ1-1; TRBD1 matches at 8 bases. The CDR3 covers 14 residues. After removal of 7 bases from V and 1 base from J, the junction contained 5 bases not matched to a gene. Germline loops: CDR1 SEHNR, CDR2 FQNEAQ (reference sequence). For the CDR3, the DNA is TGTGCCAGCAAAGCACAGGGGGGGAACACTGAAGCTTTCTTT. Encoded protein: CASKAQGGNTEAFF.

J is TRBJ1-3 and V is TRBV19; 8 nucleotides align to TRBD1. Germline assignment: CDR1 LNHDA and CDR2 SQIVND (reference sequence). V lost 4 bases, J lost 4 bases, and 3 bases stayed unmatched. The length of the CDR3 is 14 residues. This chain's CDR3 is CASSRQGIGNTIYF. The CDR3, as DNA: TGTGCCAGTAGTAGACAGGGGATCGGAAACACCATATATTTT.

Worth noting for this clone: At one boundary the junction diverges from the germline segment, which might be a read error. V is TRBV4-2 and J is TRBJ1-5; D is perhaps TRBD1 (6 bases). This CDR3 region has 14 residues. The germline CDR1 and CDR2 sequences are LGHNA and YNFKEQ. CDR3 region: CASNQQGDGQPQHF. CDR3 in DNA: TGTGCCAGCAACCAACAGGGAGACGGTCAGCCCCAGCATTTT.

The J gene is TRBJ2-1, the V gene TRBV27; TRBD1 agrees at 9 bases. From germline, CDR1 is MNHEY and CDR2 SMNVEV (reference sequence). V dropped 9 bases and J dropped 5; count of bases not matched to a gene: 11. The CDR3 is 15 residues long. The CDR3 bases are TGTGCCAGTCAGACCGGGACAGGGTTTAACAATGAGCAGTTCTTC. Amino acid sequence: CASQTGTGFNNEQFF.

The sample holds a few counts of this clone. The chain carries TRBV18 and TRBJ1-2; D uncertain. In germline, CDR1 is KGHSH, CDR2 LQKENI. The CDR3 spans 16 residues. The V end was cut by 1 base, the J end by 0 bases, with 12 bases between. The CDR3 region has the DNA TGTGCCAGCTCACCACAGTTTAATGAAGCTAACTATGGCTACACCTTC. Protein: CASSPQFNEANYGYTF.

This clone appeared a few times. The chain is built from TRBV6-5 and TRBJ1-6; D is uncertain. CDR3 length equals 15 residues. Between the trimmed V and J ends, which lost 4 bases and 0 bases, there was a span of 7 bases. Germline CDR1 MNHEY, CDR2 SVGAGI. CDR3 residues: CASSFGSSYNSPLHF. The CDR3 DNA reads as TGTGCCAGCAGTTTTGGGAGCTCCTATAATTCACCCCTCCACTTT.

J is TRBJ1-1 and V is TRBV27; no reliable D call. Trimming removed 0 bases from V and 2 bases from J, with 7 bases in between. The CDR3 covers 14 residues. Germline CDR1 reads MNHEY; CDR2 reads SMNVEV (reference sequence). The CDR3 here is CASSLSHPNTEAFF. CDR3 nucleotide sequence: TGTGCCAGCAGTTTATCCCACCCAAACACTGAAGCTTTCTTT.

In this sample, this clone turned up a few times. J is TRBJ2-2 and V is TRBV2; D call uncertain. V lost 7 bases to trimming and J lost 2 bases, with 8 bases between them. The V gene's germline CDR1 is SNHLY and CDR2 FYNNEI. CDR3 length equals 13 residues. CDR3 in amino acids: CASTRPNTGELFF. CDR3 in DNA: TGTGCCAGCACCCGGCCTAACACCGGGGAGCTGTTTTTT.

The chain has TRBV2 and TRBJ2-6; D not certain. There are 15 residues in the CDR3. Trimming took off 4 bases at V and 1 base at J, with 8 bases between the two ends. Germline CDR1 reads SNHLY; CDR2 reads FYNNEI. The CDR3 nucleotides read TGTGCCAGCAGTGTCGGATTTTCTGGGGCCAACGTCCTGACTTTC. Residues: CASSVGFSGANVLTF.

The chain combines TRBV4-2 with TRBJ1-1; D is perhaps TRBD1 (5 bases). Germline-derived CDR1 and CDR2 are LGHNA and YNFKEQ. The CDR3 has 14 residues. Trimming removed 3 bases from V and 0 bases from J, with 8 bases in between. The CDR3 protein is CASSHGTLNTEAFF. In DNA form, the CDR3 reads TGTGCCAGCAGCCATGGGACCTTGAACACTGAAGCTTTCTTT.

The CDR3 DNA follows: TGTGCCAGCAGCATCCGGACTAGCGGGAGGGGCGAGACCCAGTACTTC. It codes for CASSIRTSGRGETQYF. J is TRBJ2-5 and V is TRBV5-6; 15 bases are shared with TRBD2. Germline values: CDR1 SGHDT, CDR2 YYEEEE. The CDR3 has 16 amino acids. The V and J ends lost 4 bases and 5 bases, in that order; junction bases with no gene match: 6. Full variable domain (remainder filled in from reference TRBV5-6 and TRBJ2-5): DAGVTQSPTHLIKTRGQQVTLRCSPKSGHDTVSWYQQALGQGPQFIFQYYEEEERQRGNFPDRFSGHQFPNYSSELNVNALLLGDSALYLCASSIRTSGRGETQYFGPGTRLLVL.

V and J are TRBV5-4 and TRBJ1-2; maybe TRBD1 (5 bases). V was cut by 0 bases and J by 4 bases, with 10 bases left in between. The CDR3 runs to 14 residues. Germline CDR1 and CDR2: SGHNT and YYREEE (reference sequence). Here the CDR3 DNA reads TGTGCCAGCAGCTTGGGCCAAGGGGCCTATGGCTACACCTTC. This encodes CASSLGQGAYGYTF. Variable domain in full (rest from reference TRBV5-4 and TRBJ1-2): ETGVTQSPTHLIKTRGQQVTLRCSSQSGHNTVSWYQQALGQGPQFIFQYYREEENGRGNFPPRFSGLQFPNYSSELNVNALELDDSALYLCASSLGQGAYGYTFGSGTRLTVV.

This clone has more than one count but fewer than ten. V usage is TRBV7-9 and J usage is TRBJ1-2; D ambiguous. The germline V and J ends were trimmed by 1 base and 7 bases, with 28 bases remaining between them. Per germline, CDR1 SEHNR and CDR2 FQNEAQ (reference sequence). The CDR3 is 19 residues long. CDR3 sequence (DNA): TGTGCCAGCAGCTTAGGGGTTCCGGCCCGTTCTCCCCGGGAGGGTGGCTACACCTTC. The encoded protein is CASSLGVPARSPREGGYTF.

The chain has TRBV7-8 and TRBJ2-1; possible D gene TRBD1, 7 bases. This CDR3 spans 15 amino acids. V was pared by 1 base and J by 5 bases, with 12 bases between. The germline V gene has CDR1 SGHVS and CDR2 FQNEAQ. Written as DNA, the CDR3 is TGTGCCAGCAGCTTAGATGGCAGGGGGGACAATGAGCAGTTCTTC. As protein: CASSLDGRGDNEQFF.

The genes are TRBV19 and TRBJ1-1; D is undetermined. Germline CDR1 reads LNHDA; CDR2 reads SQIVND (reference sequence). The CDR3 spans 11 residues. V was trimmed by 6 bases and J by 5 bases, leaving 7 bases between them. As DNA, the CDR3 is TGTGCCAGTAGAAGGGAAACTGAAGCTTTCTTT. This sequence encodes CASRRETEAFF.

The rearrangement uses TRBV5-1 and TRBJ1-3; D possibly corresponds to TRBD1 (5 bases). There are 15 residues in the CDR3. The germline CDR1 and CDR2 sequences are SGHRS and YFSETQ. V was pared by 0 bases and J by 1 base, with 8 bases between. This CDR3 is CASSLAWGSGNTIYF. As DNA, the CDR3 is TGCGCCAGCAGCTTGGCCTGGGGGTCTGGAAACACCATATATTTT.

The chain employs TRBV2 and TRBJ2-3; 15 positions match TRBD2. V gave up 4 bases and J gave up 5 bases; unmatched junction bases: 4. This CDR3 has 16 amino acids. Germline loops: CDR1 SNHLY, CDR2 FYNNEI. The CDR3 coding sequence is TGTGCCAGCAGTGCGGGACTAGCGGGAGGAATAGATACGCAGTATTTT. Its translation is CASSAGLAGGIDTQYF.

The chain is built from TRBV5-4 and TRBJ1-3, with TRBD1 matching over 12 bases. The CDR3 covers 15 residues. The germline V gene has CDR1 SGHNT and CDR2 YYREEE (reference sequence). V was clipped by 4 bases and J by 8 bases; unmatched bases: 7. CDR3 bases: TGTGCCAGCAGCATCTTGGGACAGGGGGCAGACACCATATATTTT. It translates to CASSILGQGADTIYF.

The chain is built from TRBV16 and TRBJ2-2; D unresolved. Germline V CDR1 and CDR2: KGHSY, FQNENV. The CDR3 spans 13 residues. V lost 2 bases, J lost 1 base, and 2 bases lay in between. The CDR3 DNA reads TGTGCCAGCAGCCAAGGGAACACCGGGGAGCTGTTTTTT. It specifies CASSQGNTGELFF.